A selection of T cell receptor beta chains follows, all from one sample in a study of T-cell reconstitution after alpha-beta-depleted transplantation in children. TCRdb re-analysed the PCR reads in MiXCR, keeping a single row per CDR3 protein. This repertoire shows about 500,000 distinct CDR3 sequences, about an eighth found once; its top ten account for 11% to 15%. This specimen was PBMCs, mostly from graft donor cells, taken 180 days after TCRalphabeta/CD19-depleted stem cell transplant. The receptors stem from a female patient between 2 and 15 years old who had a stem cell transplant for aplastic anemia, so the T cells may come from the graft donor. CDR3s include the opening cysteine and the closing phenylalanine or tryptophan. Each record gives: V gene, J gene, CDR3 protein.

v_gene: TRBV12-3/TRBV12-4; j_gene: TRBJ2-2; CDR3aa: CASSPPRLAVTGELFF
v_gene: TRBV10-3; j_gene: TRBJ2-5; CDR3aa: CAISGSGQREETQYF
v_gene: TRBV7-7; j_gene: TRBJ2-7; CDR3aa: CASSLDGTSYEQYF
v_gene: TRBV20-1; j_gene: TRBJ2-3; CDR3aa: CSAGALAGFRTDTQYF
v_gene: TRBV7-7; j_gene: TRBJ2-1; CDR3aa: CASSPSRLAGANEQFF
v_gene: TRBV6-2/TRBV6-3; j_gene: TRBJ1-1; CDR3aa: CASSYGGPPLMNTEAFF
v_gene: TRBV27; j_gene: TRBJ2-1; CDR3aa: CASRATPPSGNYNEQFF
v_gene: TRBV7-9; j_gene: TRBJ1-1; CDR3aa: CASSFRDRGRDTEAFF
v_gene: TRBV5-5; j_gene: TRBJ2-6; CDR3aa: CASSSRDTPSGANVLTF
v_gene: TRBV5-5; j_gene: TRBJ2-5; CDR3aa: CASSLNLQGTGETQYF
v_gene: TRBV20-1; j_gene: TRBJ2-1; CDR3aa: CSARDRDFSYNEQFF
v_gene: TRBV9; j_gene: TRBJ2-3; CDR3aa: CASSVSLAQDTQYF
v_gene: TRBV28; j_gene: TRBJ2-7; CDR3aa: CASSLTGAFSYEQYF
v_gene: TRBV20-1; j_gene: TRBJ1-2; CDR3aa: CSARRGRDWEVYTF
v_gene: TRBV2; j_gene: TRBJ2-3; CDR3aa: CASSEWDSSTDTQYF
v_gene: TRBV27; j_gene: TRBJ2-3; CDR3aa: CASSFRGQRPTDTQYF
v_gene: TRBV30; j_gene: TRBJ1-1; CDR3aa: CAGGTGGRTEAFF
v_gene: TRBV28; j_gene: TRBJ1-5; CDR3aa: CASSFSRANQPQHF
v_gene: TRBV12-3/TRBV12-4; j_gene: TRBJ2-3; CDR3aa: CASSSGWRGSTDTQYF
v_gene: TRBV7-8; j_gene: TRBJ2-1; CDR3aa: CASSLDRAGGHNQQFF
v_gene: TRBV7-9; j_gene: TRBJ2-1; CDR3aa: CASSLAWAGGPYNEQFF
v_gene: TRBV2; j_gene: TRBJ1-6; CDR3aa: CASSEGRGPVGSPLHF
v_gene: TRBV4-3; j_gene: TRBJ2-7; CDR3aa: CASSQDWRESSYEQYF
v_gene: TRBV18; j_gene: TRBJ1-1; CDR3aa: CASSPKQGGDTEAFF
v_gene: TRBV18; j_gene: TRBJ2-3; CDR3aa: CASSPRTSGGADTQYF
v_gene: TRBV10-3; j_gene: TRBJ1-4; CDR3aa: CAISITNEKLFF